This T cell receptor (beta chain) was sequenced for a study of CD8 T cells in Susac syndrome. CDR1 is SGHVS, CDR2 FQNEAQ, per germline. The CDR3 consists of 17 residues. With V trimmed by 1 base and J by 4 bases, 7 bases remained unmatched. cDNA came from roughly 0.53 to 1 ug RNA primed by random hexamers. One entry per CDR3 protein results from TCRdb running MiXCR on the immunoSEQ multiplex PCR reads. The sample carries about 150,000 distinct CDR3 sequences, around 96% recorded once. Material: CD8+ T cells from PBMCs. The chain couples TRBV7-8 to TRBJ2-3, with TRBD1 matching 11 bases. The clonotype originates from a human donor with multiple sclerosis. The CDR3 region is CASSLVLGTGGADTQYF. The CDR3, as DNA: TGTGCCAGCAGCTTAGTTCTTGGGACAGGGGGTGCAGATACGCAGTATTTT.